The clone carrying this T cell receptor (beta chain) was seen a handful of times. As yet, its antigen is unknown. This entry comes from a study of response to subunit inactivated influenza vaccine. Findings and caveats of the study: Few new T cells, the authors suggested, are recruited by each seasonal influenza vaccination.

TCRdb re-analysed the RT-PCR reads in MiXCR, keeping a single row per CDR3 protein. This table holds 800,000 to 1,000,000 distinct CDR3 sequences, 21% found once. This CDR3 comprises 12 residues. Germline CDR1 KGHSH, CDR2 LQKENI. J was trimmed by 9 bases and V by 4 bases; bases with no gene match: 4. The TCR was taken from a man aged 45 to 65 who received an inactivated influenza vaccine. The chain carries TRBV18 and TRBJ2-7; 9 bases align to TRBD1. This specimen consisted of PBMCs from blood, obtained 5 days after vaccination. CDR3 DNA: TGTGCCAGCTCACGACCGACAGGGGGGCAGTACTTC. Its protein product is CASSRPTGGQYF. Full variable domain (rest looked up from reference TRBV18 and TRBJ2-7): NAGVMQNPRHLVRRRGQEARLRCSPMKGHSHVYWYRQLPEEGLKFMVYLQKENIIDESGMPKERFSAEFPKEGPSILRIQQVVRGDSAAYFCASSRPTGGQYFGPGTRLTVT.